The 29 T cell receptor beta chains listed next were all sequenced from one sample in a study of T-cell reconstitution after alpha-beta-depleted transplantation in children. Preparation of the TCRbeta library was carried out with unique molecular identifiers. MiXCR, applied by TCRdb to the PCR reads, yields one record per CDR3 protein. Here the sample spans fewer than 550,000 distinct CDR3 sequences, roughly 10% being singletons. The starting material was PBMCs from the stem cell graft donor, obtained from the stem cell graft. These receptors were taken from a human donor who donated a stem cell graft to a child with acute myeloid leukemia.

This clonotype was found a few times. This chain uses TRBV6-9 with TRBJ2-3, with D possibly being TRBD1 (5 bases). Germline V gene lookup returns CDR1 MNHGY and CDR2 SVAAGI. V was trimmed by 6 bases and J by 1 base, leaving 14 bases between them. The CDR3 is 15 residues long. CDR3 nucleotide sequence: TGTGCCAGCAGCTATAGGGGTGTCTGCACAGATACGCAGTATTTT. Protein: CASSYRGVCTDTQYF.

The CDR3 DNA sequence: TGTGCCAGCAGCCCGAGACCGAGTGAAAAACTGTTTTTT. Protein product: CASSPRPSEKLFF. The chain combines TRBV7-2 with TRBJ1-4, with no clear D. This CDR3 contains 13 residues. Germline CDR1 SGHTA, CDR2 FQGNSA. Trimming took 5 bases from V and 7 from J, leaving 11 bases between them.

This clonotype was counted only a few times. The gene calls are TRBV7-2 and TRBJ1-5; D is perhaps TRBD1 (6 bases). The CDR3 has 12 amino acids. The V and J ends lost 2 bases and 9 bases respectively, with 8 bases between them. Per germline, CDR1 SGHTA and CDR2 FQGNSA. CDR3 sequence reads: CASSLMGAPQHF. CDR3 in DNA: TGTGCCAGCAGCTTAATGGGGGCGCCCCAGCATTTT. The whole variable domain, remainder taken from reference TRBV7-2 and TRBJ1-5, is GAGVSQSPSNKVTEKGKDVELRCDPISGHTALYWYRQSLGQGLEFLIYFQGNSAPDKSGLPSDRFSAERTGGSVSTLTIQRTQQEDSAVYLCASSLMGAPQHFGDGTRLSIL.

The CDR3 spells CASSFLRDRSGDEQFF. The CDR3 DNA reads TGTGCCAGCAGCTTTCTCCGGGACAGGAGTGGTGATGAGCAGTTCTTC. The J gene is TRBJ2-1, the V gene TRBV7-9, with 8 bases lining up with TRBD1. The V gene's germline CDR1 is SEHNR and CDR2 FQNEAQ (reference sequence). CDR3 length: 16 residues. Unmatched junction bases numbered 12, after V lost 3 bases and J lost 8 bases.

This clonotype appeared a few times. The chain couples TRBV4-3 to TRBJ2-3; 7 nucleotides align to TRBD2. This CDR3 has 16 amino acids. Germline V CDR1 and CDR2: LGHNA, YSLEER. J was trimmed by 2 bases and V by 1 base; bases with no gene match: 6. The CDR3 region is CASSQVTSDYTDTQYF. The CDR3 nucleotides are TGCGCCAGCAGCCAAGTTACTAGCGACTACACAGATACGCAGTATTTT.

This clonotype was counted many times. The rearrangement uses TRBV10-3 and TRBJ2-1; 8 nucleotides match TRBD2. The trim removed 2 bases at V and 12 bases at J, leaving 6 bases unmatched. Germline V gene sequence: CDR1 ENHRY, CDR2 SYGVKD. The CDR3 is made up of 13 amino acids. The CDR3 here is CAISERTSKGQFF. CDR3 bases: TGTGCCATCAGTGAGCGGACTAGCAAGGGGCAGTTCTTC.

This clonotype appeared many times. V gene TRBV11-2 combines with J gene TRBJ2-5; D call uncertain. The CDR3 is 12 residues long. Deletions cut 0 bases from V and 5 bases from J, with 4 bases between. Germline V gene lookup returns CDR1 SGHAT and CDR2 FQNNGV. CDR3 coding DNA: TGTGCCAGCAGCTTAGATAGGGAGACCCAGTACTTC. Amino acid sequence: CASSLDRETQYF.

This clonotype was seen a handful of times. V is TRBV7-2 and J is TRBJ2-3; D is possibly TRBD1 or TRBD2 (5 bases each). Trimming stripped 5 bases from V and 5 bases from J, with 17 bases between. Germline CDR1 is SGHTA and CDR2 is FQGNSA. CDR3 length: 15 amino acids. CDR3 DNA sequence: TGTGCCAGCAGCCCTGGACGGGACCCGAGAGATACGCAGTATTTT. This gives the protein CASSPGRDPRDTQYF.

The chain is built from TRBV3-1 and TRBJ2-7; 11 bases are a match to TRBD1. CDR3 length equals 14 residues. From germline, CDR1 is LGHDT and CDR2 YNNKEL (reference sequence). V was clipped by 0 bases and J by 6 bases; unmatched bases: 1. CDR3 DNA sequence: TGTGCCAGCAGCCAAGAGGGACAGGGGGGCGAGCAGTACGTC. The encoded protein is CASSQEGQGGEQYV.

This clonotype occurred many times. This chain links TRBV7-6 with TRBJ1-4; no reliable D call. Germline CDR1 SGHVS, CDR2 FNYEAQ. The CDR3 is 12 residues long. Trimming shortened V by 5 bases and J by 8 bases, and 9 bases separated the two germline ends. The CDR3 loop is CASSPRGEKLFF. CDR3 nucleotides: TGTGCCAGCAGCCCGCGGGGAGAAAAACTGTTTTTT.

This clonotype has only one observation. J is TRBJ1-4 and V is TRBV6-4; D gene uncertain. Germline V CDR1 and CDR2: MRHNA, SNTAGT. The CDR3 contains 12 residues. Between the trimmed V and J ends, which lost 2 bases and 7 bases, there was a span of 5 bases. The CDR3 DNA reads TGTGCCAGCAGTGACGGTGGTGAAAAACTGTTTTTT. It codes for CASSDGGEKLFF.

This clonotype has ten or more counts. CDR3 residues: CASRTRGNSEQYF. The CDR3 DNA is TGTGCCAGCAGAACACGGGGGAATAGCGAGCAGTACTTC. This rearrangement joins TRBV6-5 to TRBJ2-7, with D possibly TRBD2 on 6 matching bases. V was shortened by 6 bases and J by 6 bases, with 15 bases between the two germline ends. The V gene's germline CDR1 is MNHEY and CDR2 SVGAGI. The CDR3 is made up of 13 amino acids.

The rearrangement uses TRBV6-1 and TRBJ2-5; a weak D match, TRBD2 (6 bases). From germline, CDR1 is MNHNS and CDR2 SASEGT. The CDR3 is 16 residues long. Between the trimmed V and J ends, which lost 0 bases and 5 bases, there was a span of 16 bases. Here the CDR3 reads CASSEALGRAGETQYF. Here the CDR3 DNA reads TGTGCCAGCAGTGAAGCGCTCGGAAGGGCGGGGGAGACCCAGTACTTC.

There are many counts of this clonotype. The J gene is TRBJ2-1, the V gene TRBV3-1; 11 nucleotides match TRBD2. From germline, CDR1 is LGHDT and CDR2 YNNKEL (reference sequence). The CDR3 covers 14 residues. V gave up 7 bases and J gave up 7 bases; unmatched junction bases: 6. CDR3: CASNLAGGRNEQFF. In DNA, the CDR3 is TGTGCCAGCAATTTAGCGGGAGGGCGGAATGAGCAGTTCTTC.

This chain links TRBV20-1 with TRBJ2-7; D tentatively fits TRBD1 or TRBD2 (6 bases each). This CDR3 spans 13 amino acids. V was clipped by 3 bases and J by 2 bases, with 11 bases between them. Germline assignment: CDR1 DFQATT and CDR2 SNEGSKA (reference sequence). CDR3 DNA: TGCAGTGCTAGTCCGGGGGCCACCTACGAGCAGTACTTC. This codes for CSASPGATYEQYF.

This rearrangement joins TRBV20-1 to TRBJ1-1; D ambiguous. Germline V gene data show CDR1 as DFQATT and CDR2 as SNEGSKA (reference sequence). The V end lost 1 base, the J end lost 7 bases, and 4 bases lay between the germline ends. The CDR3 has 10 amino acids. The CDR3 DNA reads TGCAGTGCTAGAGCCTATGAAGCTTTCTTT. This sequence encodes CSARAYEAFF.

The genes are TRBV12-5 and TRBJ1-1, with 8 bases aligning to TRBD1. V was pared by 1 base and J by 3 bases, with 10 bases of the junction left unmatched. The V gene's germline CDR1 is LGHNT and CDR2 FRNRAP. The CDR3 has 17 residues. CDR3 bases: TGTGCTAGTGGTTTGGGTTACAGGGGGATGGTGCACACTGAAGCTTTCTTT. Protein product: CASGLGYRGMVHTEAFF.

The chain recombines TRBV15 with TRBJ1-5; possible D gene TRBD1, 6 bases. CDR3 length: 14 residues. Trimming removed 3 bases from V and 6 bases from J, with 12 bases in between. CDR1 and CDR2 (germline): LNHNV, YYDKDF (reference sequence). This chain's CDR3 is CATSSTGLRQPQHF. CDR3 in DNA: TGTGCCACCAGCAGCACAGGGCTTCGTCAGCCCCAGCATTTT.

This clonotype occurred a few times. This chain connects TRBV29-1 to TRBJ2-5; TRBD2 aligns across 9 bases. CDR3 length equals 14 residues. Germline CDR1 reads SQVTM; CDR2 reads ANQGSEA. J was trimmed by 4 bases and V by 6 bases; bases with no gene match: 9. This CDR3 is CSVWVAGDSETQYF. In DNA form, the CDR3 reads TGCAGCGTCTGGGTAGCGGGAGATTCAGAGACCCAGTACTTC.

This clonotype occurred many times. This chain joins TRBV9 and TRBJ1-3, with D maybe TRBD1 (6 bases). Deletions cut 0 bases from V and 1 base from J, with 11 bases between. The CDR3 has 16 residues. The germline V gene encodes CDR1 SGDLS and CDR2 YYNGEE. The CDR3: CASSVAPTGSGNTIYF. CDR3 nucleotide sequence: TGTGCCAGCAGCGTAGCTCCTACAGGGTCTGGAAACACCATATATTTT.

With regard to this clonotype: Since a much larger clone is just one base distant, this may be a read error. The chain combines TRBV6-6 with TRBJ1-1, with D unclear. Trimming took 6 bases from V and 1 from J, leaving 6 bases between them. Per germline, CDR1 MNHNY and CDR2 SVGAGI (reference sequence). This CDR3 comprises 12 residues. DNA of the CDR3: TGTGCCAGCAGGAGTTCGAACACTGAAGCTTTCTTT. This sequence encodes CASRSSNTEAFF.

The rearrangement joins TRBV29-1 to TRBJ1-2; possibly TRBD1 for D (6 bases). The germline V gene encodes CDR1 SQVTM and CDR2 ANQGSEA. V was cut by 4 bases and J by 7 bases, with 7 bases left in between. This CDR3 region has 10 residues. CDR3 amino acids: CSVGTAGYTF. CDR3 DNA: TGCAGCGTTGGGACAGCTGGCTACACCTTC.

The chain joins TRBV5-1 to TRBJ2-3; 11 bases map to TRBD2. With 2 bases clipped from V and 0 bases from J, the junction kept 14 bases outside the gene matches. Germline lookup yields CDR1 SGHRS and CDR2 YFSETQ. The CDR3 extends over 20 amino acids. The CDR3 reads CASSLYLLAGGTPSTDTQYF. DNA for the CDR3: TGCGCCAGCAGCTTATATCTTCTAGCGGGAGGTACCCCTAGCACAGATACGCAGTATTTT.

This chain uses TRBV20-1 with TRBJ2-7; TRBD1 might be the D (5 bases). V was cut by 1 base and J by 7 bases, with 17 bases left in between. The CDR3 covers 14 residues. Germline loops: CDR1 DFQATT, CDR2 SNEGSKA (reference sequence). The CDR3 nucleotides read TGCAGTGCTAGAGTCAGGGCACCCTTGGAAGAGCAGTACTTC. Protein: CSARVRAPLEEQYF.

This clonotype was recorded a few times. CDR3 amino acids: CASSAGKGAGEQYV. The CDR3 DNA sequence: TGTGCCAGCAGTGCAGGGAAGGGGGCGGGGGAGCAGTACGTC. This chain links TRBV6-1 with TRBJ2-7; tentatively, D is TRBD1 (7 bases). The CDR3 sequence is 14 residues long. Germline V gene lookup returns CDR1 MNHNS and CDR2 SASEGT. V lost 4 bases and J lost 7, with 17 bases in between.

V and J are TRBV5-1 and TRBJ2-1; possible D gene TRBD2, 6 bases. The CDR3 consists of 15 residues. CDR1 is SGHRS and CDR2 is YFSETQ in the germline V gene. V lost 2 bases to trimming and J lost 4 bases, with 13 bases between them. The CDR3 DNA reads as TGCGCCAGCAGCTTTGTGGGGGGTGGTTACAATGAGCAGTTCTTC. Its translation: CASSFVGGGYNEQFF.

The genes are TRBV20-1 and TRBJ2-7; D may be TRBD1 (6 bases). Germline loops: CDR1 DFQATT, CDR2 SNEGSKA (reference sequence). V shed 0 bases and J shed 1 base, with 19 bases lying between them. This CDR3 is built from 17 residues. The DNA of the CDR3 is TGCAGTGCTAGAGATCCTGGGACAAGGGTTTTTTCCTACGAGCAGTACTTC. Protein product: CSARDPGTRVFSYEQYF.

This clonotype was picked up a small number of times. This sequence joins TRBV12-3 or TRBV12-4 and TRBJ2-7; TRBD2 matches at 8 bases. The CDR3 loop spans 15 amino acids. Trimming removed 6 bases from V and 0 bases from J; junction bases left unmatched: 7. CDR3 protein: CASRPPGTSSYEQYF. CDR3 DNA sequence: TGTGCCAGCAGACCCCCGGGGACTAGCTCCTACGAGCAGTACTTC.

The V gene is TRBV7-2, the J gene TRBJ2-1, with TRBD2 as a possible D gene (5 bases). The CDR3 has 14 residues. Germline V lookup: CDR1 SGHTA, CDR2 FQGNSA. V gave up 1 base and J gave up 9 bases, with 13 bases separating them. The DNA for the CDR3 is TGTGCCAGCAGCTTAGGTCCCGGGAACGGTGAGCAGTTCTTC. Its protein product is CASSLGPGNGEQFF.